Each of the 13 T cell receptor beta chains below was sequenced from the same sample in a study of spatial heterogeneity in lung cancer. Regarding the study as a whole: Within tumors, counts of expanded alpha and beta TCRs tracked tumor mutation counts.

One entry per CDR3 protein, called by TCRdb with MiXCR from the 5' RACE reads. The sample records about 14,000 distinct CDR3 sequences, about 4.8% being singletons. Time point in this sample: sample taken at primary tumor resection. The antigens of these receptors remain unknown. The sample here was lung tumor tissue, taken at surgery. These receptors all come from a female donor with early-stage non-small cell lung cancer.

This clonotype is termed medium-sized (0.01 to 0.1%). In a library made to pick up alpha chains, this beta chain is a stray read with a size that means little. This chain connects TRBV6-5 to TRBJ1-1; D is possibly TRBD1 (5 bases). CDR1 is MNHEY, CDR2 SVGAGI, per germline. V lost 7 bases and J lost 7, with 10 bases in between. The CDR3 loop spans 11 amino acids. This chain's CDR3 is CASNLRGEAFF. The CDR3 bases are TGTGCCAGCAACCTAAGGGGTGAAGCTTTCTTT.

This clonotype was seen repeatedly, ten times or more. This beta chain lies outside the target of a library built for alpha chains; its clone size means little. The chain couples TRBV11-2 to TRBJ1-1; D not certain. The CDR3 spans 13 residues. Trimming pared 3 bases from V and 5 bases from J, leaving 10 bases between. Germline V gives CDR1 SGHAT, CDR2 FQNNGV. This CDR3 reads CASSFYVGTEAFF. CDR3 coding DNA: TGTGCCAGCAGCTTTTATGTGGGGACTGAAGCTTTCTTT.

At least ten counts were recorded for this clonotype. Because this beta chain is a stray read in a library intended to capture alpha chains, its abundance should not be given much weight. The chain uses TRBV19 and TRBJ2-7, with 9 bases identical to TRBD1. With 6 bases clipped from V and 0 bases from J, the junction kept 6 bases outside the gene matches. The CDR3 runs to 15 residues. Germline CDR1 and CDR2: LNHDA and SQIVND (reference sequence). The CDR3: CASRTTGGYSYEQYF. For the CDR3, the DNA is TGTGCCAGTAGGACTACAGGGGGCTACTCCTACGAGCAGTACTTC.

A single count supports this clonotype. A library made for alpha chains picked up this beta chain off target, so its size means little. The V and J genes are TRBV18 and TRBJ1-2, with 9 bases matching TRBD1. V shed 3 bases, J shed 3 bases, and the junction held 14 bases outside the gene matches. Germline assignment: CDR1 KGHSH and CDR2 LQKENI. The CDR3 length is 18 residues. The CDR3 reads CASSPSISGTGIDYGYTF. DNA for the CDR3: TGTGCCAGCTCACCTTCCATTTCCGGGACAGGGATAGACTATGGCTACACCTTC.

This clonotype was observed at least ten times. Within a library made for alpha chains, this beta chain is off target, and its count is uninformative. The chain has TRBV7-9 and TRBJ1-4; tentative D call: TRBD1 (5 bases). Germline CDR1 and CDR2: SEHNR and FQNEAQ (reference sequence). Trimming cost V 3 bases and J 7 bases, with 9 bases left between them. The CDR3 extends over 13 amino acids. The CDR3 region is CASSFLQGEKLFF. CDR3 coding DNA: TGTGCCAGCAGCTTCCTGCAGGGTGAAAAACTGTTTTTT. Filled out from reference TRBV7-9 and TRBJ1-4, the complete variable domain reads DTGVSQNPRHKITKRGQNVTFRCDPISEHNRLYWYRQTLGQGPEFLTYFQNEAQLEKSRLLSDRFSAERPKGSFSTLEIQRTEQGDSAMYLCASSFLQGEKLFFGSGTQLSVL.

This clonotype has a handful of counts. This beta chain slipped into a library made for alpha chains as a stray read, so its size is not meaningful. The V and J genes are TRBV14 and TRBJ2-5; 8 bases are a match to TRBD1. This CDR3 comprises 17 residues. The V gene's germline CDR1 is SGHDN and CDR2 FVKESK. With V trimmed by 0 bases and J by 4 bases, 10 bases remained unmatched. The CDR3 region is CASSQDIWTGRTETQYF. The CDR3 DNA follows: TGTGCCAGCAGCCAAGATATTTGGACAGGGCGGACAGAGACCCAGTACTTC.

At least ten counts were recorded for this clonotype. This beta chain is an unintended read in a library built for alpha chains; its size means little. The CDR3 DNA reads as TGCAGTGCTTCGACAGGGTTACGGAACACCTATAATTCACCCCTCCACTTT. This codes for CSASTGLRNTYNSPLHF. The J gene is TRBJ1-6, the V gene TRBV20-1; 7 bases are shared with TRBD1. The CDR3 extends over 17 amino acids. The germline V gene encodes CDR1 DFQATT and CDR2 SNEGSKA (reference sequence). Trimming at V came to 5 bases and at J to 2 bases, leaving 12 bases not matched to a gene.

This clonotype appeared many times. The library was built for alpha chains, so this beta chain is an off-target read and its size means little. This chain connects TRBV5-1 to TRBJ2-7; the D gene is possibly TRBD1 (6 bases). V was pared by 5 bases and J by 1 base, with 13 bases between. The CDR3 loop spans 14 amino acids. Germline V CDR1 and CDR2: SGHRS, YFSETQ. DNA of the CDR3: TGCGCCAGCAGAATTCAAACAGGGTCCTACGAGCAGTACTTC. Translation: CASRIQTGSYEQYF.

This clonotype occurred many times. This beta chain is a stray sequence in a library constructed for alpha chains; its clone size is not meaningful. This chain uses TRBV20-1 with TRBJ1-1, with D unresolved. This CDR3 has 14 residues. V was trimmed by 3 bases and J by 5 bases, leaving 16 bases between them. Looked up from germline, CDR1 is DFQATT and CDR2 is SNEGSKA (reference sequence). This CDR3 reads CSARDRGHGTEAFF. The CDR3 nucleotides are TGCAGTGCTAGGGACCGAGGGCATGGGACTGAAGCTTTCTTT.

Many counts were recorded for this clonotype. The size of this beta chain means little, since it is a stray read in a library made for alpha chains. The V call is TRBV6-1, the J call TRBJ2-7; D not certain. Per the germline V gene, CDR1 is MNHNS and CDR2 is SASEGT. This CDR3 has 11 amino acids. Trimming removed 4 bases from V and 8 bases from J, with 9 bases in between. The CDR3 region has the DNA TGTGCCAGCAGTGTCGGGTCTAAGCAGTACTTC. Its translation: CASSVGSKQYF.

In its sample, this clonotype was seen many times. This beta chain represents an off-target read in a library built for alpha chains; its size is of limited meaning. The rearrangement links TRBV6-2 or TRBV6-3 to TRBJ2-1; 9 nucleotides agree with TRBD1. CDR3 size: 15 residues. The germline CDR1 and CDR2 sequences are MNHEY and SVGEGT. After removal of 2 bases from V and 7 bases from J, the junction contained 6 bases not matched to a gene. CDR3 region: CASSYGGTGRNEQFF. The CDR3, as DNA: TGTGCCAGCAGTTACGGAGGGACAGGGCGTAATGAGCAGTTCTTC.

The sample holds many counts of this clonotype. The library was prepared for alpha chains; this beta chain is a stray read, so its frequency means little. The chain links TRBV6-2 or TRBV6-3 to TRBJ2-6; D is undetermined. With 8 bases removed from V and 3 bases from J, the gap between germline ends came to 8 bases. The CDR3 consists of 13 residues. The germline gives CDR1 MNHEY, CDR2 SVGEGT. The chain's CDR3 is CASSRFGANVLTF. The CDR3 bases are TGTGCCAGCTCAAGATTTGGGGCCAACGTCCTGACTTTC.

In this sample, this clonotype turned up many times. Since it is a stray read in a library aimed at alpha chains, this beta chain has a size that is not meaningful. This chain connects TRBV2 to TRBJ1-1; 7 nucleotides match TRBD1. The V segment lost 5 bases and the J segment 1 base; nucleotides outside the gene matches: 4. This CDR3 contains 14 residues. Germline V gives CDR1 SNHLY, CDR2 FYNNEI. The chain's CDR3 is CASSRRGANTEAFF. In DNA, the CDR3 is TGTGCCAGCAGTCGCAGGGGGGCGAACACTGAAGCTTTCTTT.